The rows below give T cell receptor beta chains drawn from one sample of a study of T cell changes during pregnancy in multiple sclerosis. Produced via immunoSEQ multiplex PCR; TCRdb's table is partial and in-frame only. This table holds 40,000 to 45,000 clones, about 90% found once. Sequenced here: CD4+ T cells from peripheral blood mononuclear cells, sampled in the second trimester of pregnancy. The receptors were sampled from a female donor in good health, enrolled as a control in a pregnancy study. CDR3s include the opening cysteine and the closing phenylalanine or tryptophan. A D gene is named only where the DNA matches it firmly. A clone size is listed for some rows: how often the clone was seen (once, few, many), or a class if it is expanded.

j_call	clone_size	d_call	v_call	cdr3_nt	cdr3_aa
TRBJ2-1	.	.	TRBV28	TGTGCCAGCAGTCTACTGCATCCCTCCTACAATGAGCAGTTCTTC	CASSLLHPSYNEQFF
TRBJ1-3	.	TRBD1	TRBV18	TGTGCCAGCTCACCACAGATGACAGGGACCTATTCTGGAAACACCATATATTTT	CASSPQMTGTYSGNTIYF
TRBJ2-7	.	TRBD1	TRBV6-5	TGTGCCAGCAGCCCAGGGGGCTTAATTTACGAGCAGTACTTC	CASSPGGLIYEQYF
TRBJ2-7	.	.	TRBV19	TGTGCCAGTAGTTCACCTCCCTCAGGGGCCCGATTCGAGCAGTACTTC	CASSSPPSGARFEQYF
TRBJ2-1	.	TRBD2	TRBV27	TGTGCCAGCAGCATAAGACTAGCGGGAGAAAGAGAGCAGTTCTTC	CASSIRLAGEREQFF
TRBJ1-2	.	.	TRBV28	TGTGCCAGCAGTTCGGGTCCCAGTTACTATGGCTACACCTTC	CASSSGPSYYGYTF
TRBJ2-7	.	.	TRBV28	TGTGCCAGCAGAGGGGGCGGGATCTACGAGCAGTACTTC	CASRGGGIYEQYF
TRBJ1-3	once	.	TRBV4-1	TGCGCCAGCAGCCAAGATCGGGTCAGCCCCAACACCATATATTTT	CASSQDRVSPNTIYF
TRBJ2-1	.	TRBD1	TRBV14	TGTGCCAGCAGCCATCGGATCTGGGACAGGAGGGATGAGCAGTTCTTC	CASSHRIWDRRDEQFF
TRBJ2-1	.	.	TRBV27	TGTGCCAGTCGTTTCATTGGCGGGACAGTCTACAATGAGCAGTTCTTC	CASRFIGGTVYNEQFF
TRBJ2-1	.	.	TRBV6-5	TGTGCCAGCAGTTACTCGTTGGGCTATGAGCAGTTCTTC	CASSYSLGYEQFF
TRBJ1-3	.	TRBD1	TRBV6-5	TGTGCCAGCAGATCCCCGGGACAGGGAAACACCATATATTTT	CASRSPGQGNTIYF